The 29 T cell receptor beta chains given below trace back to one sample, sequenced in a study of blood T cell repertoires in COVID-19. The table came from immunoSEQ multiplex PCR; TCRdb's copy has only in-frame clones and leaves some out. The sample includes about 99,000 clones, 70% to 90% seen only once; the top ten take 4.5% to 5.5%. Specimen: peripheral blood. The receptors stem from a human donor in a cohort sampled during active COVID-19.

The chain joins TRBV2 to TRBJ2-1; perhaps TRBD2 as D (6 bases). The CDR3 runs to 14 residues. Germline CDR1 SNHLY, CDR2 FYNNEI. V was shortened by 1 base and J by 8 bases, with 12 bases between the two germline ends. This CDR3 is CASSEVISGDEQFF. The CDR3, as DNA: TGTGCCAGCAGTGAAGTAATTTCGGGGGATGAGCAGTTCTTC.

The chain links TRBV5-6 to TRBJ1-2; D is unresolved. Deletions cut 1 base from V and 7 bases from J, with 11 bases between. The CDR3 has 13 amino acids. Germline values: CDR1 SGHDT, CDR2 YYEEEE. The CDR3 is CASSLTTGGGYTF. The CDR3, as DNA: TGTGCCAGCAGCTTGACGACCGGCGGTGGCTACACCTTC.

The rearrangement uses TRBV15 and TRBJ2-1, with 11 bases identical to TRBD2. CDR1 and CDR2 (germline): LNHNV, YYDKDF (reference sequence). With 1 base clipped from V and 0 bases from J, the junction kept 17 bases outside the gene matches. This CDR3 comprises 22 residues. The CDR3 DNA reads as TGTGCCACCAGCAGAGTCCCAGGGCCTAGCGGGGGGCGCCTGAGCTCCTACAATGAGCAGTTCTTC. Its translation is CATSRVPGPSGGRLSSYNEQFF.

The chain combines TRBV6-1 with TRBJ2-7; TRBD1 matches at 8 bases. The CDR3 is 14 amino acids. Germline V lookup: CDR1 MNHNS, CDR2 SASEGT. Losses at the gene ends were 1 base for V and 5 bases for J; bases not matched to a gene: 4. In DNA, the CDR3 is TGTGCCAGCAGTGAAGGGGGACAGGTCGACGAGCAGTACTTC. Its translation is CASSEGGQVDEQYF.

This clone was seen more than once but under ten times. The CDR3 reads CASSTSVNTEAFF. CDR3 coding DNA: TGTGCCAGTAGTACGTCAGTGAACACTGAAGCTTTCTTT. The V call is TRBV19, the J call TRBJ1-1, with D hard to call. V dropped 4 bases and J dropped 0 bases, with 6 bases sitting between them. The CDR3 is 13 residues long. Germline loops: CDR1 LNHDA, CDR2 SQIVND (reference sequence).

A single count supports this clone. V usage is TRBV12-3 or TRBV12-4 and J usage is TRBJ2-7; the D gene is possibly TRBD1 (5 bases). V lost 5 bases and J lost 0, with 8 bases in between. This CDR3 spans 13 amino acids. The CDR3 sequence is CASSLRGSYEQYF. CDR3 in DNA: TGTGCCAGCAGTCTTAGGGGCTCCTACGAGCAGTACTTC.

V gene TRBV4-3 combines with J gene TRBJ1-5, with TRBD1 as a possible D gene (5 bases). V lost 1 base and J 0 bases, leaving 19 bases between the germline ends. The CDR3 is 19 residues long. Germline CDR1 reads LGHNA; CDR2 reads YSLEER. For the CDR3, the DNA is TGCGCCAGCAGCCAAGGGTTCCAGGGAAGACATTATAGCAATCAGCCCCAGCATTTT. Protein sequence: CASSQGFQGRHYSNQPQHF.

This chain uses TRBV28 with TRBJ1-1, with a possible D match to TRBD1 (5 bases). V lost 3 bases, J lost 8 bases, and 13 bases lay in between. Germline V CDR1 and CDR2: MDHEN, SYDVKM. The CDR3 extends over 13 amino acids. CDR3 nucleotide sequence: TGTGCCAGCAGTTTCCCCGGGAGGGGCGAAGCTTTCTTT. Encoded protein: CASSFPGRGEAFF.

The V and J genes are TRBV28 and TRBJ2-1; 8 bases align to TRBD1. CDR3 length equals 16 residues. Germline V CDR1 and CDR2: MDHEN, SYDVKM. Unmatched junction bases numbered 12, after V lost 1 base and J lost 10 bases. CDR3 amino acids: CASSLLMLSGGWEQFF. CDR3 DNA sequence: TGTGCCAGCAGTTTATTGATGCTATCAGGGGGCTGGGAGCAGTTCTTC.

CDR3 DNA: TGTGCCAGCAGCCAAGATTGGACTAGCGGGGGGGCCTCCTACAATGAGCAGTTCTTC. It encodes CASSQDWTSGGASYNEQFF. This chain connects TRBV3-1 (or the pseudogene TRBV3-2) to TRBJ2-1, with 15 bases aligning to TRBD2. J was trimmed by 0 bases and V by 0 bases; bases with no gene match: 3. CDR3 length: 19 amino acids. Germline V lookup: CDR1 LGHDT, CDR2 YNNKEL (reference sequence).

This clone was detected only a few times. Here the CDR3 DNA reads TGTGCCAGCAGTTCCGGGACTAGAGGCACCGGGGAGCTGTTTTTT. It codes for CASSSGTRGTGELFF. The V call is TRBV5-8, the J call TRBJ2-2; 8 nucleotides match TRBD2. Germline V gene data show CDR1 as SGHTS and CDR2 as YDEGEE. The CDR3 extends over 15 amino acids. V was clipped by 5 bases and J by 4 bases; unmatched bases: 7.

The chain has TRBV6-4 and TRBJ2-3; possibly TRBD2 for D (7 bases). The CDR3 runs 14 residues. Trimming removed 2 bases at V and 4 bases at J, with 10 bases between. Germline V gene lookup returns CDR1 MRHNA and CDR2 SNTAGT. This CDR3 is CASSDGGASDTQYF. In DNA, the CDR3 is TGTGCCAGCAGTGACGGGGGGGCTTCAGATACGCAGTATTTT.

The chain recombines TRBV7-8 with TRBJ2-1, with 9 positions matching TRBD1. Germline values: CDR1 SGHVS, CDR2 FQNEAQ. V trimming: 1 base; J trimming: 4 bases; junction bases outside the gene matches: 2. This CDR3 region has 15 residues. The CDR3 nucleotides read TGTGCCAGCAGCTTAGGCGGGACAGGGTACAATGAGCAGTTCTTC. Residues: CASSLGGTGYNEQFF.

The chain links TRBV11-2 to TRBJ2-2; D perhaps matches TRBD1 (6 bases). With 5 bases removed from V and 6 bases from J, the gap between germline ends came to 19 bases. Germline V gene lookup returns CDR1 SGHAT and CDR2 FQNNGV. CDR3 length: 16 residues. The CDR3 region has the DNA TGTGCCAGCAGCGGGACATCATTGGTTCGGGCCGGGGAGCTGTTTTTT. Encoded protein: CASSGTSLVRAGELFF.

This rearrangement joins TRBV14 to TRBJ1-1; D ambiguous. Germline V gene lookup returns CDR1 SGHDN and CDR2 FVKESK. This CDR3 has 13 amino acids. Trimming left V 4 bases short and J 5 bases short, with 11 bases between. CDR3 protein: CASSRARMTEAFF. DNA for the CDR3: TGTGCCAGCAGCCGTGCCAGGATGACTGAAGCTTTCTTT.

The CDR3 DNA reads as TGTGCCAGCAGTTCAACTAGCGACTCCTACAATGAGCAGTTCTTC. Translated: CASSSTSDSYNEQFF. The rearrangement links TRBV6-2 or TRBV6-3 to TRBJ2-1, with TRBD2 identical over 7 bases. The germline CDR1 and CDR2 sequences are MNHEY and SVGEGT. Germline trimming cut 4 bases from V and 0 bases from J; bases unmatched to any gene: 3. The CDR3 runs 15 residues.

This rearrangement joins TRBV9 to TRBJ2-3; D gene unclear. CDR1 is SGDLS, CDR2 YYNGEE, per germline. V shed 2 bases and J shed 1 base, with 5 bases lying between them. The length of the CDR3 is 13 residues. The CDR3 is CASSVQGTDTQYF. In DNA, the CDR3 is TGTGCCAGCAGCGTCCAGGGCACAGATACGCAGTATTTT.

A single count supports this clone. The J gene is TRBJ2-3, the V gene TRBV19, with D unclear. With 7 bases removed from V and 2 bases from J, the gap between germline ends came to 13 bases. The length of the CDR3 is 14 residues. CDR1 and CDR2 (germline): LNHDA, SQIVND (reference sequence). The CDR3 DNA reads TGTGCCAGTACCAGTAACGTCAACACAGATACGCAGTATTTT. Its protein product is CASTSNVNTDTQYF.

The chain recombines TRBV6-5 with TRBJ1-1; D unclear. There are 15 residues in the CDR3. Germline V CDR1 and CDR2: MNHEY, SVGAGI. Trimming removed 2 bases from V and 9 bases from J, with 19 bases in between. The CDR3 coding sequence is TGTGCCAGCAGTTACCGTTCCGCCGGGTCAGATAAAGCTTTCTTT. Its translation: CASSYRSAGSDKAFF.

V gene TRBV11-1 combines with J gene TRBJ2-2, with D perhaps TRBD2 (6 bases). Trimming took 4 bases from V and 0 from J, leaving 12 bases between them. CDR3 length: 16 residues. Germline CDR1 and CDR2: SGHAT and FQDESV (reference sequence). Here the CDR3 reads CASSWGENANTGELFF. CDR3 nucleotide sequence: TGTGCCAGCAGCTGGGGGGAAAACGCGAACACCGGGGAGCTGTTTTTT. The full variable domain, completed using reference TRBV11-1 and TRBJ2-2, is EAEVAQSPRYKITEKSQAVAFWCDPISGHATLYWYRQILGQGPELLVQFQDESVVDDSQLPKDRFSAERLKGVDSTLKIQPAELGDSAMYLCASSWGENANTGELFFGEGSRLTVL.

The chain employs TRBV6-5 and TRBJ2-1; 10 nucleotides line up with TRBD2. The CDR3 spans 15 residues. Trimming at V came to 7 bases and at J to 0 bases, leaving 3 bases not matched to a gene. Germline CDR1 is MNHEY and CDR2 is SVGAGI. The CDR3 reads CASTQREGSYNEQFF. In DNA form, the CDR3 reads TGTGCCAGCACCCAGCGGGAGGGCTCCTACAATGAGCAGTTCTTC.

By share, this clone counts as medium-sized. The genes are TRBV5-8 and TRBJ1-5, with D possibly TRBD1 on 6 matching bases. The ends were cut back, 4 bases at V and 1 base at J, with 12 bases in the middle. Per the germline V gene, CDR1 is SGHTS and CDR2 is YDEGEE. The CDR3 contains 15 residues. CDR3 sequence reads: CASSVQGYSNQPQHF. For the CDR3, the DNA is TGTGCCAGCAGCGTACAGGGTTACAGCAATCAGCCCCAGCATTTT.

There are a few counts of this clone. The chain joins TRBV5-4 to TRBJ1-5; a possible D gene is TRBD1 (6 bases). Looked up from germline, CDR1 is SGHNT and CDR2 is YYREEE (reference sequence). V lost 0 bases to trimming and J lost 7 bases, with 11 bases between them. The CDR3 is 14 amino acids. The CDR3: CASSLAGVGQPQHF. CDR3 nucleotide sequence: TGTGCCAGCAGCTTGGCAGGGGTTGGGCAGCCCCAGCATTTT.

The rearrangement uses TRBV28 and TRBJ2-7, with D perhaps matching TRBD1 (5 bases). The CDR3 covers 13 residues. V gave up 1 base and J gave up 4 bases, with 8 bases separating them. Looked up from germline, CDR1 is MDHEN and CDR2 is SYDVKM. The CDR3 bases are TGTGCCAGCAGTTTATCCGACAGTTACGAGCAGTACTTC. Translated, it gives CASSLSDSYEQYF.

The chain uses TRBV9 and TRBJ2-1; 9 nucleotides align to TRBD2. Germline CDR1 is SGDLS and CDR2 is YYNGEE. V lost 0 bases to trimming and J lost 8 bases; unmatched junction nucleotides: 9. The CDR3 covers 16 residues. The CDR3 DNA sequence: TGTGCCAGCAGCGTAGGGAGTGCGGGAGGGCCGGATGAGCAGTTCTTC. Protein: CASSVGSAGGPDEQFF.

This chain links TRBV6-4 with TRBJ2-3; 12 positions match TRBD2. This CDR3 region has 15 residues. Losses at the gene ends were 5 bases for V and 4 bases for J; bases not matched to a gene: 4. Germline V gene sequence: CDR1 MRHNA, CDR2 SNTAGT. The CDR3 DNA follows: TGTGCCAGCAGTTTACTAGCGGGGGGCCCAGATACGCAGTATTTT. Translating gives CASSLLAGGPDTQYF.

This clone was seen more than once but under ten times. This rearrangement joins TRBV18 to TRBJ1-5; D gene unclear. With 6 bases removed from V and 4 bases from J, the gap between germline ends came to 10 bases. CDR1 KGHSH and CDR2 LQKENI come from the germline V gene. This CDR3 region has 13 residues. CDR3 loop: CASSTDINQPQHF. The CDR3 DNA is TGTGCCAGCTCTACAGACATAAATCAGCCCCAGCATTTT.

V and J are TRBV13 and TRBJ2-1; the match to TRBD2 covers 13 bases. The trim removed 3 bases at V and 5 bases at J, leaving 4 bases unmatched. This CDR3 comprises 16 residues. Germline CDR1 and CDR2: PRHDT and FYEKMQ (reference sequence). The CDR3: CASSLTSGGLNNEQFF. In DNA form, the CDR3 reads TGTGCCAGCAGCTTGACTAGCGGGGGGCTCAACAATGAGCAGTTCTTC.

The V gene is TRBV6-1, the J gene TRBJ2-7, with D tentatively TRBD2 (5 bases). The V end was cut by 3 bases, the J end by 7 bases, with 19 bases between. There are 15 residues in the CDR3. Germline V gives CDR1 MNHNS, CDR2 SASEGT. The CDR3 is CASSDNRLSGKEQYF. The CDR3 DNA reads TGTGCCAGCAGTGACAACAGACTCTCGGGGAAGGAGCAGTACTTC.